This T cell receptor beta chain comes out of a study of identifying expanded T cells in peripheral blood. Notes on the study in general: Technical replicates showed roughly 1.2 changed clones; roughly two weeks about 16.4; four weeks 19. Two-week clone count variance significantly increased as total template count grew.

No infections or other immune events were documented during collection. Here immunoSEQ multiplex PCR was the method, and the copy in TCRdb shows in-frame clones only, minus some. The sample lists roughly 100,000 clones; around 88% were seen once. Regarding this clone: What it binds is not known.

Germline V gene lookup returns CDR1 ENHRY and CDR2 SYGVKD. CDR3 length: 14 amino acids. Germline trimming cut 6 bases from V and 1 base from J; bases unmatched to any gene: 3. The V and J genes are TRBV10-3 and TRBJ2-7, with 10 bases matching TRBD1. The sample was blood. This sequence was found in a person aged 18 to 70 in good health. The CDR3: CAISAGQGSYEQYF. Here the CDR3 DNA reads TGTGCCATCAGCGCGGGACAGGGGTCCTACGAGCAGTACTTC.